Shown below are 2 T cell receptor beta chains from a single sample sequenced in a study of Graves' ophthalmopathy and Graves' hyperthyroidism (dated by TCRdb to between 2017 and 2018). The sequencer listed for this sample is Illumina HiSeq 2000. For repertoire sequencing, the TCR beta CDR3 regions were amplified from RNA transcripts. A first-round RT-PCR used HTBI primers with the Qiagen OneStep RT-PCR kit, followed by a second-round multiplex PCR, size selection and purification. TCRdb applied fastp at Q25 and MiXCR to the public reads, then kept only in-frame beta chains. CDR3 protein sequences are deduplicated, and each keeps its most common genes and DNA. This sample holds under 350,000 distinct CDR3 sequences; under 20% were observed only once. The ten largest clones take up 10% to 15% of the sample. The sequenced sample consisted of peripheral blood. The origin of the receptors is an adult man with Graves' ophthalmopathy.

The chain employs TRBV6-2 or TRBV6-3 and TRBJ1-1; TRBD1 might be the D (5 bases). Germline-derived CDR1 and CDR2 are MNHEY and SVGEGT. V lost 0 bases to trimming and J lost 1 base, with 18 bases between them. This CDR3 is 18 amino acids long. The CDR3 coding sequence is TGTGCCAGCAGTTACTCGATTCACCCGCGACAGCCGAACACTGAAGCTTTCTTT. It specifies CASSYSIHPRQPNTEAFF.

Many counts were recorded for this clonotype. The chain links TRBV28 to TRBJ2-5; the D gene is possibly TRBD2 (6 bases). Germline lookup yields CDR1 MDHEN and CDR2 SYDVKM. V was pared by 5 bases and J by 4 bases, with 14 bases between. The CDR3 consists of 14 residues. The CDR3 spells CASSVTSRIETQYF. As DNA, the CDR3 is TGTGCCAGCAGTGTCACTAGCAGAATAGAGACCCAGTACTTC.